These 8 T cell receptor beta chains were all obtained from the same sample, sequenced in a study of control samples from healthy donors and cancer patients. Repertoires were generated with immunoSEQ multiplex PCR, while TCRdb's copy carries only in-frame clones and drops some. The sample lists roughly 80,000 clones; about nine tenths were seen once. Sequenced: blood. These receptors were collected from a man in his forties or fifties in good health.

This clone was seen a handful of times. The genes are TRBV27 and TRBJ1-3; 8 bases align to TRBD1. Losses at the gene ends were 5 bases for V and 1 base for J; bases not matched to a gene: 4. The germline V gene has CDR1 MNHEY and CDR2 SMNVEV (reference sequence). There are 15 residues in the CDR3. This chain's CDR3 is CASSLRTGSGNTIYF. DNA of the CDR3: TGTGCCAGCAGTCTCCGGACAGGGTCTGGAAACACCATATATTTT.

The chain carries TRBV10-2 and TRBJ2-2; 9 bases align to TRBD1. CDR3 size: 13 residues. CDR1 is WSHSY, CDR2 SAAADI, per germline. After removal of 7 bases from V and 5 bases from J, the junction contained 2 bases not matched to a gene. CDR3 protein: CASTDRGTGELFF. As DNA, the CDR3 is TGCGCCAGCACGGACAGGGGTACCGGGGAGCTGTTTTTT.

This chain connects TRBV29-1 to TRBJ2-7; D ambiguous. Trimming took 4 bases from V and 3 from J, leaving 16 bases between them. Germline V gene lookup returns CDR1 SQVTM and CDR2 ANQGSEA. This CDR3 is built from 14 residues. The CDR3 protein is CSVVFWGRVYEQYF. CDR3 in DNA: TGCAGCGTTGTGTTCTGGGGTCGGGTCTACGAGCAGTACTTC.

V gene TRBV27 combines with J gene TRBJ2-2; 10 bases are shared with TRBD2. V shed 5 bases, J shed 7 bases, and the junction held 7 bases outside the gene matches. The CDR3 has 15 residues. Germline CDR1 is MNHEY and CDR2 is SMNVEV (reference sequence). The CDR3 bases are TGTGCCAGCAGTCCAAGCGGGGGGGCCGTCGGGGAGCTGTTTTTT. Translated: CASSPSGGAVGELFF.

The rearrangement links TRBV6-6 to TRBJ1-4; perhaps TRBD1 as D (5 bases). This CDR3 region has 14 residues. From germline, CDR1 is MNHNY and CDR2 SVGAGI (reference sequence). Trimming pared 2 bases from V and 10 bases from J, leaving 14 bases between. In DNA, the CDR3 is TGTGCCAGCAGTTACGGGCAGGGCAGTGGAAAACTGTTTTTT. Amino acid sequence: CASSYGQGSGKLFF.

V and J are TRBV5-6 and TRBJ1-2; D unresolved. Germline V gene sequence: CDR1 SGHDT, CDR2 YYEEEE. The CDR3 spans 11 residues. Trimming removed 2 bases at V and 2 bases at J, with 1 base between. In nucleotides, the CDR3 is TGTGCCAGCAGCTTAAACTATGGCTACACCTTC. Encoded protein: CASSLNYGYTF. The full variable domain, its missing parts supplied by reference TRBV5-6 and TRBJ1-2, is DAGVTQSPTHLIKTRGQQVTLRCSPKSGHDTVSWYQQALGQGPQFIFQYYEEEERQRGNFPDRFSGHQFPNYSSELNVNALLLGDSALYLCASSLNYGYTFGSGTRLTVV.

There are a few counts of this clone. J is TRBJ1-1 and V is TRBV18; unclear D gene. The germline V gene has CDR1 KGHSH and CDR2 LQKENI. The length of the CDR3 is 14 residues. Trimming removed 3 bases from V and 5 bases from J, with 13 bases in between. The CDR3 spells CASSPAPAGTEAFF. For the CDR3, the DNA is TGTGCCAGCTCACCGGCCCCAGCGGGGACTGAAGCTTTCTTT.

The chain joins TRBV4-1 to TRBJ2-4, with D maybe TRBD2 (6 bases). Germline V gene data show CDR1 as MGHRA and CDR2 as YSYEKL. The length of the CDR3 is 15 residues. The V end was cut by 1 base, the J end by 6 bases, with 13 bases between. The CDR3 protein is CASSQVEGYGNIQYF. For the CDR3, the DNA is TGCGCCAGCAGCCAAGTGGAGGGCTATGGAAACATTCAGTACTTC.